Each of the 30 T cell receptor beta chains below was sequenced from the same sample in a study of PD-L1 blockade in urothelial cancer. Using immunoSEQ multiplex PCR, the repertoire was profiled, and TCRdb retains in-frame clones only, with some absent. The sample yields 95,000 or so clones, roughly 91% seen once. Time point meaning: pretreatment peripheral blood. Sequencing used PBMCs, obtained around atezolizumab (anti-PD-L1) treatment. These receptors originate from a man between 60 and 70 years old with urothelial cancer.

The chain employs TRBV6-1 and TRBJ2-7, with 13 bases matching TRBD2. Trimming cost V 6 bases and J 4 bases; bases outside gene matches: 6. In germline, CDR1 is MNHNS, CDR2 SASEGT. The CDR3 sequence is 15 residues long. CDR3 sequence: CASRELAGGRYEQYF. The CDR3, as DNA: TGTGCCAGCAGGGAACTAGCGGGAGGGAGGTACGAGCAGTACTTC.

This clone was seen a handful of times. The CDR3 sequence is CASSLGSQPQHF. The DNA of the CDR3 is TGTGCCAGCAGCTTAGGGAGTCAGCCCCAGCATTTT. V and J are TRBV7-9 and TRBJ1-5; D unresolved. Germline V CDR1 and CDR2: SEHNR, FQNEAQ (reference sequence). The CDR3 spans 12 residues. V was clipped by 1 base and J by 6 bases, with 4 bases between them.

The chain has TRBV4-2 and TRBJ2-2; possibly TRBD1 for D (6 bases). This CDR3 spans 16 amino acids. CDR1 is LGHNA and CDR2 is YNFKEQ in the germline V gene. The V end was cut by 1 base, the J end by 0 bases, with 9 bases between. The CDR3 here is CASSQGTGTNTGELFF. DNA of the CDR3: TGTGCCAGCAGCCAAGGTACAGGGACGAACACCGGGGAGCTGTTTTTT.

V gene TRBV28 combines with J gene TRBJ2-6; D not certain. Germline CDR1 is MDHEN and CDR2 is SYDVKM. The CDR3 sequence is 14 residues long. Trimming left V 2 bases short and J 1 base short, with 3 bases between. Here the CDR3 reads CASSLLSGANVLTF. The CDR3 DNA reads TGTGCCAGCAGTTTACTTTCTGGGGCCAACGTCCTGACTTTC.

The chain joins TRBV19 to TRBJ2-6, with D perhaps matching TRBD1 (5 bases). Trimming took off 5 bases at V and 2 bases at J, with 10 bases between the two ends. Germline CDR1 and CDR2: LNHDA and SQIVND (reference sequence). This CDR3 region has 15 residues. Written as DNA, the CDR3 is TGTGCCAGTAGTGCTTCAGGGCCTGGGGCCAACGTCCTGACTTTC. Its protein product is CASSASGPGANVLTF.

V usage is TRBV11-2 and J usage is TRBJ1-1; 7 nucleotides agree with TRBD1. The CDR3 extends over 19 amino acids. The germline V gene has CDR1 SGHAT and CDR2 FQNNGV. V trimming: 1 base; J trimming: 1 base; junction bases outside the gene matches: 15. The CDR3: CASSLGAGGVRGRNTEAFF. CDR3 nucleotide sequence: TGTGCCAGCAGCTTAGGGGCAGGGGGAGTCAGGGGCAGGAACACTGAAGCTTTCTTT.

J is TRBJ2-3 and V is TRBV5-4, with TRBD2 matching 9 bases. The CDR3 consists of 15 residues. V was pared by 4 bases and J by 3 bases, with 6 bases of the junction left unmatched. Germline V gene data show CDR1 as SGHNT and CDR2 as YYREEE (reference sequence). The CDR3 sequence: CASSPLAGSTDTQYF. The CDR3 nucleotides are TGTGCCAGCAGCCCGCTAGCGGGGTCGACAGATACGCAGTATTTT.

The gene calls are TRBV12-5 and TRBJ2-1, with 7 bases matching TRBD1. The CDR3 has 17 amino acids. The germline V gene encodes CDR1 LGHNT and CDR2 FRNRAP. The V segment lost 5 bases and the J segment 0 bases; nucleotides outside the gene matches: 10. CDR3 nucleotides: TGTGCTAGTGGTCTCCCCCAGGGGGAGTCCTCCTACAATGAGCAGTTCTTC. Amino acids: CASGLPQGESSYNEQFF.

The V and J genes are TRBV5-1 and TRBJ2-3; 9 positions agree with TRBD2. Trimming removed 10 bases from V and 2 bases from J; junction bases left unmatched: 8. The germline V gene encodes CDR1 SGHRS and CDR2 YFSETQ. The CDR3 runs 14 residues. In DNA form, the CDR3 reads TGCGCCGGATCACTAGCGGGCCTCACAGATACGCAGTATTTT. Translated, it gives CAGSLAGLTDTQYF.

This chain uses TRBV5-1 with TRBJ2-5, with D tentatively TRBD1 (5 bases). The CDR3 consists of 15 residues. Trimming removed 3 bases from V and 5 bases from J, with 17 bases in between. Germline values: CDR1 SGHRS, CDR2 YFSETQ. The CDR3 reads CASSSGQRKGETQYF. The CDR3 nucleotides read TGCGCCAGCAGCTCCGGGCAACGCAAGGGGGAGACCCAGTACTTC.

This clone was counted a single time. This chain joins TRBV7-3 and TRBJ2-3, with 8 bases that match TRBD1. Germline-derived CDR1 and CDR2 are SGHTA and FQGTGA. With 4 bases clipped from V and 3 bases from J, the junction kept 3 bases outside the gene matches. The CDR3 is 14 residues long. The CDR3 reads CASSSGQETDTQYF. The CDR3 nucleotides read TGTGCCAGCAGCTCGGGACAGGAGACAGATACGCAGTATTTT.

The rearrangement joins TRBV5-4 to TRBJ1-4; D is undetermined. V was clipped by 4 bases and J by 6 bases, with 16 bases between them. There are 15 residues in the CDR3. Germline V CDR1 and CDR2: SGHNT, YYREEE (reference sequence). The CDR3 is CASSLKSEADEKLFF. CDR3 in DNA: TGTGCCAGCAGCCTGAAATCGGAGGCGGATGAAAAACTGTTTTTT.

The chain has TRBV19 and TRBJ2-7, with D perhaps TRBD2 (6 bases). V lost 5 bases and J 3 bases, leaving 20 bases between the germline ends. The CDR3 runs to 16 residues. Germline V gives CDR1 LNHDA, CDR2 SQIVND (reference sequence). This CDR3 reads CASSPERVPIFYEQYF. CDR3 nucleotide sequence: TGTGCCAGTAGTCCCGAGCGGGTCCCCATTTTCTACGAGCAGTACTTC.

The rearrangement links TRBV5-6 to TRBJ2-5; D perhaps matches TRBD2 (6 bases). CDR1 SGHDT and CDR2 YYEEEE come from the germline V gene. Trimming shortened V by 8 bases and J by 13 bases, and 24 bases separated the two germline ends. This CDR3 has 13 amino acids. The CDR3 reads CASKPGRAGKLYF. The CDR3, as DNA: TGTGCCAGTAAGCCAGGGCGGGCGGGGAAACTGTACTTC.

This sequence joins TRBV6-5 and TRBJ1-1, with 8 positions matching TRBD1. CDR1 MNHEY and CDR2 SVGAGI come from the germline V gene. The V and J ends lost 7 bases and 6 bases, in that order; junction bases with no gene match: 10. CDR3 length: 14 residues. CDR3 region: CASIGTGPLPEAFF. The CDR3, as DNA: TGTGCCAGCATTGGGACAGGTCCCCTCCCTGAAGCTTTCTTT.

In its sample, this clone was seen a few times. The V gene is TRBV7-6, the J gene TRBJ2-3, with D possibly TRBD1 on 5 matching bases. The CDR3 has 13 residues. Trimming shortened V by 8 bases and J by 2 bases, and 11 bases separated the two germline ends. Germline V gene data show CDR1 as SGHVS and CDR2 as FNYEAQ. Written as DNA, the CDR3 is TGTGCCAGCGCAGACAGCTTCACAGATACGCAGTATTTT. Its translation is CASADSFTDTQYF.

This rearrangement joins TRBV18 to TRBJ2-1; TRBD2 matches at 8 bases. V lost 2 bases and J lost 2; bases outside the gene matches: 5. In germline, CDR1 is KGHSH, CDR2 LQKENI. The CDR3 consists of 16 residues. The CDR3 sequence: CASSPSGTSTYNEQFF. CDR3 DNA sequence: TGTGCCAGCTCACCAAGCGGGACTAGTACCTACAATGAGCAGTTCTTC.

Written as DNA, the CDR3 is TGTGCCAGCAGTTTCGGGGGGCAGCAAGAGACCCAGTACTTC. Translation gives CASSFGGQQETQYF. The chain employs TRBV7-3 and TRBJ2-5, with TRBD2 as a possible D gene (7 bases). The germline V gene has CDR1 SGHTA and CDR2 FQGTGA. The CDR3 runs 14 residues. The germline V and J ends were trimmed by 6 bases and 2 bases, with 13 bases remaining between them.

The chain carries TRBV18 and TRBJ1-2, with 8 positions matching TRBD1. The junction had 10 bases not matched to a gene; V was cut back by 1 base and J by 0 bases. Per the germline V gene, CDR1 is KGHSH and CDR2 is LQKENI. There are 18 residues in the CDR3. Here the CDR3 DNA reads TGTGCCAGCTCACCACTGGGGACAGGCCTACTATCTAACTATGGCTACACCTTC. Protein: CASSPLGTGLLSNYGYTF.

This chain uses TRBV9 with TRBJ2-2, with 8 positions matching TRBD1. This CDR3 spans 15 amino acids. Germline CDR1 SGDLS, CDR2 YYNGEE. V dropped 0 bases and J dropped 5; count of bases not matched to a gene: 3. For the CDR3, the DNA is TGTGCCAGCAGCGTAGAGACAGGGGTTACCGGGGAGCTGTTTTTT. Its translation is CASSVETGVTGELFF.

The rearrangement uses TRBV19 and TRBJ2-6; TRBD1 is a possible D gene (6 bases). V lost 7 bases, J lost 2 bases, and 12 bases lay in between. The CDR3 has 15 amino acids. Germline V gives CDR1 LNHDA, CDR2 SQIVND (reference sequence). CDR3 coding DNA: TGTGCCAGTAACCCACAGGGAGCTGGGGCCAACGTCCTGACTTTC. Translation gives CASNPQGAGANVLTF.

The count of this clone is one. The CDR3 spells CASSLAYRSQETEAFF. In nucleotides, the CDR3 is TGTGCCAGCAGCTTAGCATACAGGTCGCAGGAGACTGAAGCTTTCTTT. The gene calls are TRBV7-8 and TRBJ1-1, with a possible D match to TRBD1 (5 bases). Germline CDR1 SGHVS, CDR2 FQNEAQ. The CDR3 contains 16 residues. Trimming left V 0 bases short and J 5 bases short, with 16 bases between.

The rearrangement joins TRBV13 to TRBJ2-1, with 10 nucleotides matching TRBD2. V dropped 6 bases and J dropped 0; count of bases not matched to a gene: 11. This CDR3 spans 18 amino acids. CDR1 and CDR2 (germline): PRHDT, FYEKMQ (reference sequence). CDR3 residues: CASSWGAGGTSSYNEQFF. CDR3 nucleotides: TGTGCCAGCAGTTGGGGAGCGGGAGGGACGAGCTCCTACAATGAGCAGTTCTTC.

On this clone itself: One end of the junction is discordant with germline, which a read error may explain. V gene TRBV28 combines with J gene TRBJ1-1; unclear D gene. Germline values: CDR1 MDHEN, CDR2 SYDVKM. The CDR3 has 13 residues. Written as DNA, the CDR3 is TGTGCCAGCAGTTTGTCGCAGAACGCTGAAGCTTTCTTT. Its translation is CASSLSQNAEAFF.

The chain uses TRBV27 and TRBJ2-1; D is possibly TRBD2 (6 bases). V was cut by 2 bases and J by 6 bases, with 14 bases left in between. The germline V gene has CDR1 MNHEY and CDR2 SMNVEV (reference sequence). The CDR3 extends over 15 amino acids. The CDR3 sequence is CASSLNYGSSNEQFF. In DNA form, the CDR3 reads TGTGCCAGCAGTTTAAATTACGGGAGCTCCAATGAGCAGTTCTTC.

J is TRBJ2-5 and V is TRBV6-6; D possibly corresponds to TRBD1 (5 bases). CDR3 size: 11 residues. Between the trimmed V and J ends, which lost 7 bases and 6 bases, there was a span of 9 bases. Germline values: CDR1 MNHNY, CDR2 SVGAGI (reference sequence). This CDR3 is CASMGLKTQYF. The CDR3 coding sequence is TGTGCCAGCATGGGGCTGAAGACCCAGTACTTC.

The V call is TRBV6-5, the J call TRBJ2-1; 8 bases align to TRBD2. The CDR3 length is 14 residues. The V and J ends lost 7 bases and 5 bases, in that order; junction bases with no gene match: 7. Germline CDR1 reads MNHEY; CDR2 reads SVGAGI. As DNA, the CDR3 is TGTGCCAGCACCCCAGCGGGAGCCCACAATGAGCAGTTCTTC. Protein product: CASTPAGAHNEQFF.

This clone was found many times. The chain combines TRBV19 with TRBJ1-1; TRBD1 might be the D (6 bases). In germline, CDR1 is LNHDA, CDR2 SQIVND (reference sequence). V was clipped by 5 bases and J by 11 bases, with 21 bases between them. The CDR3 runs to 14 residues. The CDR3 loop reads CASSPQGKSATAFF. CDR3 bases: TGTGCCAGTAGTCCCCAGGGGAAATCCGCGACGGCTTTCTTT. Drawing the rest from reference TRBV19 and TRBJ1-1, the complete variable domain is DGGITQSPKYLFRKEGQNVTLSCEQNLNHDAMYWYRQDPGQGLRLIYYSQIVNDFQKGDIAEGYSVSREKKESFPLTVTSAQKNPTAFYLCASSPQGKSATAFFGQGTRLTVV.

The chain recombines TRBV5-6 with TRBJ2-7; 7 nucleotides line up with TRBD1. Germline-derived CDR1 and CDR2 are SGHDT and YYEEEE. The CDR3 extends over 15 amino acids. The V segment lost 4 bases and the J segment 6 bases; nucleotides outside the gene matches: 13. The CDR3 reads CASSQTGYRGGEQYF. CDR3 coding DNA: TGTGCCAGCAGCCAGACAGGGTACCGAGGGGGCGAGCAGTACTTC.

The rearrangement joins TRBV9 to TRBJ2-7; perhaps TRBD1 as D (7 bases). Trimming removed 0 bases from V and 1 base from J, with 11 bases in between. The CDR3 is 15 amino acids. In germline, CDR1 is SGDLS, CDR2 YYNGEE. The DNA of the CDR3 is TGTGCCAGCAGCGTAGGCGCGGGACAGTCCTACGAGCAGTACTTC. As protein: CASSVGAGQSYEQYF. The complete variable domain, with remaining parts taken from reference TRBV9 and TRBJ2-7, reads DSGVTQTPKHLITATGQRVTLRCSPRSGDLSVYWYQQSLDQGLQFLIQYYNGEERAKGNILERFSAQQFPDLHSELNLSSLELGDSALYFCASSVGAGQSYEQYFGPGTRLTVT.